This is a list of T cell receptor beta chains from one sample in a study of naive and memory T cell subsets. TCRdb processed the UMI-ligation and nested PCR reads anew with MiXCR; each CDR3 protein has one entry. The sample lists about 20,000 distinct CDR3 sequences; 9.5% were seen once. Sequenced material: skin, taken from a tuberculin skin test site. The source is an adult in good health. CDR3s include the opening cysteine and the closing phenylalanine or tryptophan. The D gene is left open where the match is weak. The size entry is marked missing in some rows and otherwise reads once, few, many or a size class.

>TRBJ1-5|TRBV5-4|many|16|NA
TGTGCCAGCAGCCTGACCGGGGGGGCAGGAAATCAGCCCCAGCATTTT
CASSLTGGAGNQPQHF
>TRBJ2-7|TRBV4-1|few|15|NA
TGCGCCAGCAGCCAAGGCCGGGACACTACCTACGAGCAGTACTTC
CASSQGRDTTYEQYF
>TRBJ2-1|TRBV5-1|many|14|NA
TGCGCCAGCAGCACACTGGACCCGGCCTATGAGCAGTTCTTC
CASSTLDPAYEQFF
>TRBJ1-1|TRBV20-1|many|14|NA
TGCAGTGCTAGTACAGCGTTTGGAAACACTGAAGCTTTCTTT
CSASTAFGNTEAFF
>TRBJ2-1|TRBV20-1|few|17|NA
TGCAGTGCTAGAGATATTCCAGCCCTAAGCTCCTACAATGAGCAGTTCTTC
CSARDIPALSSYNEQFF
>TRBJ2-2|TRBV7-9|many|13|NA
TGTGCCAGCAGCTATAACCAAACCGGGGAGCTGTTTTTT
CASSYNQTGELFF
>TRBJ2-7|TRBV12-3/TRBV12-4|many|13|NA
TGTGCCAGCACCGGGACTTCTGCCTACGAGCAGTACTTC
CASTGTSAYEQYF
>TRBJ2-1|TRBV10-1|many|15|NA
TGCGCCAGCAGTGATTACAGCTTGGGGGACAATGAGCAGTTCTTC
CASSDYSLGDNEQFF
>TRBJ1-1|TRBV7-8|few|15|TRBD1
TGTGCCAGCAGCATAGAGGGACAGGGGGCTGGTGAAGCTTTCTTT
CASSIEGQGAGEAFF
>TRBJ2-7|TRBV6-5|medium-sized|17|NA
TGTGCCAGCAGTTACCACGGTGGCGGGACAACCTCCTACGAGCAGTACTTC
CASSYHGGGTTSYEQYF
>TRBJ1-5|TRBV4-1|NA|17|NA
TGCGCCAGCAGCCAAGTCCTATCATTATCTCCGGGGCAGCCCCAGCATTTT
CASSQVLSLSPGQPQHF
>TRBJ2-7|TRBV18|many|14|TRBD2
TGTGCCAGCTCACCACAGCGGGAGACCTACGAGCAGTACTTC
CASSPQRETYEQYF
>TRBJ2-5|TRBV28|many|18|TRBD2
TGTGCCAGCAGTCTGCGACTAGTGGGGGGGGTAGGGGATGAGACCCAGTACTTC
CASSLRLVGGVGDETQYF
>TRBJ2-6|TRBV27|many|17|TRBD2
TGTGCCAGCAGTTCCCATAGCGGGAGCTCTGGGGCCAACGTCCTGACTTTC
CASSSHSGSSGANVLTF
>TRBJ2-7|TRBV20-1|NA|13|TRBD1
TGCAGTGCTCCCCAGGGGGAATTCGCCGAGCAGTACTTC
CSAPQGEFAEQYF
>TRBJ2-3|TRBV6-1|medium-sized|15|TRBD2
TGTGCCAGCAGTGAAGAATTAGCGGGGGGGCGTCGGCAGTATTTT
CASSEELAGGRRQYF
>TRBJ2-1|TRBV7-2|many|13|TRBD1
TGTGCCAGCAGCTTTACAGGGGGCTATGAGCAGTTCTTC
CASSFTGGYEQFF
>TRBJ1-5|TRBV6-5|medium-sized|14|NA
TGTGCCAGCAGCCAAGACGGGAGCAATCAGCCCCAGCATTTT
CASSQDGSNQPQHF
>TRBJ2-2|TRBV5-5|NA|12|NA
TGTGCCAGCAGCTCTGGGGCCGGGGAGCTGTTTTTT
CASSSGAGELFF
>TRBJ1-6|TRBV5-1|many|14|TRBD1
TGCGCCAGCAGCTTGGGGGACAGGAACTCACCCCTCCACTTT
CASSLGDRNSPLHF
>TRBJ2-1|TRBV6-5|NA|19|NA
TGTGCCAGCAGTCCCATACAGAGACAACTAGCTACTGTCTCAAATGAGCAGTTCTTC
CASSPIQRQLATVSNEQFF
>TRBJ2-7|TRBV3-1|many|16|TRBD2
TGTGCCAGCAGCCATCTAGCGGGAGGGACGTCCTACGAGCAGTACTTC
CASSHLAGGTSYEQYF
>TRBJ2-1|TRBV5-6|many|13|TRBD2
TGTGCCAGCAGCCTGGGACTAGCGGGAGATCAGTTCTTC
CASSLGLAGDQFF
>TRBJ2-3|TRBV2|few|15|NA
TGTGCCAGCAGTGAATTTAAGGAATCCACAGATACGCAGTATTTT
CASSEFKESTDTQYF
>TRBJ2-1|TRBV29-1|many|14|TRBD1
TGCAGCGTTAATCAGGGGGCCGTAGGGAATGAGCAGTTCTTC
CSVNQGAVGNEQFF
>TRBJ1-2|TRBV20-1|few|13|NA
TGCAGTGCTGCAACAGGGTATATAGCTGGCTACACCTTC
CSAATGYIAGYTF
>TRBJ1-5|TRBV12-3/TRBV12-4|few|14|NA
TGTGCCAGCAGTTTGGCATCTAGCAATCAGCCCCAGCATTTT
CASSLASSNQPQHF
>TRBJ1-5|TRBV29-1|many|15|NA
TGCAGCGCTCTAGGAGGACACCCTCCAGGTCAGCCCCAGCATTTT
CSALGGHPPGQPQHF
>TRBJ2-7|TRBV4-3|many|14|NA
TGCGCCAGCAGCCAAGAAATGGGGGAATACGAGCAGTACTTC
CASSQEMGEYEQYF
>TRBJ2-2|TRBV4-1|NA|16|NA
TGCGCCAGCAGCCAAGATTCGGGTTCGAACACCGGGGAGCTGTTTTTT
CASSQDSGSNTGELFF
>TRBJ2-1|TRBV20-1|many|14|TRBD1
TGCAGTGCTAGGTGGGACAGGGGAAAGGGTGAGCAGTTCTTC
CSARWDRGKGEQFF
>TRBJ2-7|TRBV4-2|many|12|NA
TGTGCCAGCAGCCAGGGGTTGTACGAGCAGTACTTC
CASSQGLYEQYF
>TRBJ2-1|TRBV24-1|many|16|TRBD1
TGTGCCACCAGTGCACCTTCAGGGGGCTCCTACAATGAGCAGTTCTTC
CATSAPSGGSYNEQFF
>TRBJ2-7|TRBV5-1|few|14|NA
TGCGCCAGCAGCGAAACAGGGACGGTCTACGAGCAGTACTTC
CASSETGTVYEQYF
>TRBJ2-1|TRBV28|many|16|TRBD1
TGTGCCAGCATCAGGTTCGGGACAGGGATGAGCAATGAGCAGTTCTTC
CASIRFGTGMSNEQFF
>TRBJ2-7|TRBV20-1|NA|15|TRBD2
TGCAGTGCTCCTATACTAGCGGGAGGGACCTACGAGCAGTACTTC
CSAPILAGGTYEQYF
>TRBJ2-7|TRBV4-1|many|15|TRBD2
TGCGCCAGCAGCCAAGATAGACTAGCGGTCTACGAGCAGTACTTC
CASSQDRLAVYEQYF
>TRBJ2-4|TRBV12-5|many|15|NA
TGTGCTAGTGGTTTGGAACCCCGTGGGGCGCACATTCAGTACTTC
CASGLEPRGAHIQYF
>TRBJ2-5|TRBV29-1|many|13|NA
TGCAGCGTTGTTCGACATTTCCAAGAGACCCAGTACTTC
CSVVRHFQETQYF
>TRBJ2-7|TRBV5-1|NA|15|TRBD1
TGCGCCAGCAGCTTGCTAACAGGGGGCAGCTACGAGCAGTACTTC
CASSLLTGGSYEQYF
>TRBJ1-2|TRBV7-2|few|14|TRBD1
TGTGCCAGCAGCTCCACAGGGGACACCTATGGCTACACCTTC
CASSSTGDTYGYTF
>TRBJ1-2|TRBV20-1|NA|13|NA
TGCAGTGCTCGGGACGACGGTAACGTGGGCTACACCTTC
CSARDDGNVGYTF
>TRBJ2-6|TRBV7-8|many|20|TRBD1
TGTGCCAGCAGCTTAGGGGCAGGGGGTAGCGCCTCCTCTGGGGCCAACGTCCTGACTTTC
CASSLGAGGSASSGANVLTF
>TRBJ2-1|TRBV9|NA|14|TRBD2
TGTGCCAGTAGCTCCGGCGGGAGTTTCGATGAGCAGTTCTTC
CASSSGGSFDEQFF
>TRBJ2-6|TRBV12-3/TRBV12-4|medium-sized|13|NA
TGTGCCAGCGGCGTCCGTGGGGCCAACGTCCTGACTTTC
CASGVRGANVLTF
>TRBJ1-2|TRBV28|few|11|NA
TGTGCTATAAAAGAGAACTATGGCTACACCTTC
CAIKENYGYTF
>TRBJ1-5|TRBV3-1|few|14|NA
TGTGCCAGCAGCCAAGAATTTAGCAATCAGCCCCAGCATTTT
CASSQEFSNQPQHF
>TRBJ2-1|TRBV28|many|13|NA
TGTGCCAGCAGTCTCGGGGGTAGAAATGAGCAGTTCTTC
CASSLGGRNEQFF
>TRBJ2-1|TRBV24-1|few|18|TRBD2
TGTGCCACCAGTGATGCGGGACTAGCGGGAGGATCATACAATGAGCAGTTCTTC
CATSDAGLAGGSYNEQFF
>TRBJ2-3|TRBV7-8|medium-sized|13|NA
TGTGCCAGCAGCTATGAGCGCACAGATACGCAGTATTTT
CASSYERTDTQYF
>TRBJ2-3|TRBV5-4|few|16|TRBD2
TGTGCCAGCAGCCCCCCTAGCGGGAGGTCTTCAGATACGCAGTATTTT
CASSPPSGRSSDTQYF
>TRBJ2-4|TRBV7-9|many|16|TRBD2
TGTGCCAGCAGCTTAGTGACTAGCCCAGCCAAAAACATTCAGTACTTC
CASSLVTSPAKNIQYF
>TRBJ2-1|TRBV29-1|medium-sized|15|TRBD2
TGCAGCGTTGATGGGGCGGGGGGCCCCTACAATGAGCAGTTCTTC
CSVDGAGGPYNEQFF